This T cell receptor (beta chain) was identified in a study of early T cells in non-severe SARS-CoV-2 infection. This clonotype occurred a few times. TCRdb processed the 5' RACE reads anew with MiXCR; each CDR3 protein has one entry. The data hold about 130,000 distinct CDR3 sequences, with 15% observed a single time. Unmatched junction bases numbered 6, after V lost 6 bases and J lost 5 bases. The CDR3 sequence is 12 residues long. Germline V gene lookup returns CDR1 DFQATT and CDR2 SNEGSKA (reference sequence). The chain joins TRBV20-1 to TRBJ1-1, with 7 bases matching TRBD1. The sequence derives from an adult who was a healthcare worker with PCR-confirmed SARS-CoV-2 infection or an uninfected control (not recorded which). Material for sequencing was whole blood. This CDR3 is CSARTGLTEAFF. CDR3 DNA sequence: TGCAGTGCGCGGACAGGCCTGACTGAAGCTTTCTTT.